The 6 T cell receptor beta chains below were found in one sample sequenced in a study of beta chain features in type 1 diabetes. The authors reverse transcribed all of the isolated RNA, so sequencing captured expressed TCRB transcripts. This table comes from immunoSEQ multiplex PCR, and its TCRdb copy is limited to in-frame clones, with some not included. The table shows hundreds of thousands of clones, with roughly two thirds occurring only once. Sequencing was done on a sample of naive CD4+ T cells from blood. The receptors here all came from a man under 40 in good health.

CDR3 nucleotides: TGTGCCAGCAGCTTGAAGGGGGCAGGGGCCGAGCAGTACTTC. The encoded protein is CASSLKGAGAEQYF. This rearrangement joins TRBV7-2 to TRBJ2-7; 7 bases align to TRBD1. The CDR3 consists of 14 residues. After removal of 3 bases from V and 6 bases from J, the junction contained 8 bases not matched to a gene. From germline, CDR1 is SGHTA and CDR2 FQGNSA.

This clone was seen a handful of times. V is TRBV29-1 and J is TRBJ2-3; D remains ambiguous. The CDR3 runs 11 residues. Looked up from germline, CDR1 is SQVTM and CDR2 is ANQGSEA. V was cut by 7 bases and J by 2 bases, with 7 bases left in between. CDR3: CSAGDTDTQYF. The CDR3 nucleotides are TGCAGCGCTGGAGACACAGATACGCAGTATTTT.

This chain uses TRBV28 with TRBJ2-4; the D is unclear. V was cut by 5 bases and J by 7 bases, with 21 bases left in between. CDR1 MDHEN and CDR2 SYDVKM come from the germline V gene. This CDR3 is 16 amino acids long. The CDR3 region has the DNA TGTGCCAGCAGTCCCCAGATGGGATCGCTGTTGAACATTCAGTACTTC. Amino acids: CASSPQMGSLLNIQYF.

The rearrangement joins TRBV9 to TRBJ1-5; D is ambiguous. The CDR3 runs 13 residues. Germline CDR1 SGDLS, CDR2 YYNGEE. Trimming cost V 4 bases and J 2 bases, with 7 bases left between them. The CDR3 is CASSLDGNQPQHF. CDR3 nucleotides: TGTGCCAGCAGCCTGGACGGCAATCAGCCCCAGCATTTT.

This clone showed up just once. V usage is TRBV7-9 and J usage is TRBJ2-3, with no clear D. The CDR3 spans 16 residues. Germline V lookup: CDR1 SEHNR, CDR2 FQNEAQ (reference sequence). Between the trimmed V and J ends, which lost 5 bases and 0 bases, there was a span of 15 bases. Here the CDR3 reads CASSPGLGTSTDTQYF. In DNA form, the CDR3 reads TGTGCCAGCAGCCCCGGGCTAGGCACTAGCACAGATACGCAGTATTTT.

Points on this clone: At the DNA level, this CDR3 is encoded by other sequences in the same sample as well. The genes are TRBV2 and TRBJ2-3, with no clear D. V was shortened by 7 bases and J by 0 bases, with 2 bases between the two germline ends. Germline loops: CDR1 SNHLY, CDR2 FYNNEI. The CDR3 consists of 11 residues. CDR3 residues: CASTSTDTQYF. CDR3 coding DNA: TGTGCCAGCACCAGCACAGATACGCAGTATTTT.